This T cell receptor beta chain was sequenced for a study of cytotoxic CD8 clonotypes in ibrutinib-treated CLL. Trimming stripped 3 bases from V and 0 bases from J, with 9 bases between. Germline V gene data show CDR1 as MNHEY and CDR2 as SMNVEV (reference sequence). There are 15 residues in the CDR3. Profiled with immunoSEQ multiplex PCR; TCRdb holds only in-frame clones, not every one. The repertoire holds approximately 70,000 clones, 75% to 85% seen once, with around 7.6% in the top ten. The sequencing used PBMCs, collected at disease progression, from a patient treated with ibrutinib. This clonotype originated in a human donor with chronic lymphocytic leukemia. This rearrangement joins TRBV27 to TRBJ1-5; unclear D gene. The DNA for the CDR3 is TGTGCCAGCAGTTTGCAGGATAATAGCAATCAGCCCCAGCATTTT. Its protein is CASSLQDNSNQPQHF.